The text below deals with one TCR gamma chain. Its antigen is unknown. The sample originates from a study of Vδ1+ human thymocytes. The germline V gene encodes CDR1 VINAFY and CDR2 YDVSNSKD. With V trimmed by 9 bases and J by 2 bases, 4 bases remained unmatched. This CDR3 has 11 residues. The template was reverse-transcribed extracted RNA. The CDR3 regions were amplified by multiplex PCR from V-gene primers to a constant-region primer. TCRdb called clones anew from the multiplex PCR reads with CATT. This sample carries about 22,000 gamma-chain clones, approximately 14% of them seen once, and the ten largest clones take about 2%. Study results and caveats: Highly polyclonal TRG and TRD repertoires with Gaussian CDR3 length distributions appeared in thymus.

V and J are TRGV5 and TRGJ1 or TRGJ2. Sequenced input: Vdelta1+ gamma-delta thymocytes from the thymus. Subset indicated: FACS-sorted CD3+ TCRalphabeta- TCRVdelta1+ TCRVdelta2- thymocytes. The TCR sequence derives from a child in the first two years of life who had congenital heart surgery. The CDR3 loop is CATLYYYKKLF. CDR3 nucleotide sequence: TGTGCCACCCTCTATTATTATAAGAAACTCTTT.